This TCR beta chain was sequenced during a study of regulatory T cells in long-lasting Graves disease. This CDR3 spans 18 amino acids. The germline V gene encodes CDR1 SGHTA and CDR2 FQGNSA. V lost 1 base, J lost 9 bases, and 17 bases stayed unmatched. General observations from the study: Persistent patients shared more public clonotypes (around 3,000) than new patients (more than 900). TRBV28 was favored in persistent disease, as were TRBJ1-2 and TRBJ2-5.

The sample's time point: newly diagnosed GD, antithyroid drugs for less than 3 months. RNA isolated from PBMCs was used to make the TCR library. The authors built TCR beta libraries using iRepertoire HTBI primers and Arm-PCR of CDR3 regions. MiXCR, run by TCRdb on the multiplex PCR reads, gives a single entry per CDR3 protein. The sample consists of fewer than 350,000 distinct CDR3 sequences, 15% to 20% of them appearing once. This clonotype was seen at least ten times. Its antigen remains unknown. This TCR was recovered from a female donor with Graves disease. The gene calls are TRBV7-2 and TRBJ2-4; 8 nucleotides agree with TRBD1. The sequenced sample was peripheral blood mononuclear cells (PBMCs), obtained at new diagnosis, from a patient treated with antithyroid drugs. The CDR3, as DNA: TGTGCCAGCAGCTTAGGAGTGGCAGGGGGCTTTCGTGAGAGCATTCAGTACTTC. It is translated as CASSLGVAGGFRESIQYF.